A selection of T cell receptor beta chains follows, all from one sample in a study of T cells in Graves' hyperthyroidism and ophthalmopathy. TCRdb ran MiXCR on the multiplex PCR reads and lists one entry per CDR3 protein. The table has about 200,000 distinct CDR3 sequences, about a sixth seen once. The specimen sequenced was blood. The receptors come from a man in his forties with Graves' hyperthyroidism. CDR3s leave out the opening cysteine and the closing phenylalanine or tryptophan. Fields, in order: J gene, D gene, CDR3 length, V gene, clone size, CDR3 protein. D genes are given only for firm matches. Clone size is given for some rows only: seen once, a few or many times, or a class if the clone is expanded.

>TRBJ2-4|TRBD2|11|TRBV20-1|.
SAMGREGNIQY
>TRBJ2-1|.|13|TRBV7-2|few
ASSYSSPRGFEQF
>TRBJ1-1|.|10|TRBV4-3|few
ASSQGGVRPF
>TRBJ1-1|TRBD1|12|TRBV10-2|many
ASTPTGTDTEAF
>TRBJ2-5|.|14|TRBV6-6|many
ASSYSFSRAQETQY
>TRBJ2-1|.|11|TRBV9|.
ASSVDHLNEQF
>TRBJ1-1|TRBD1|12|TRBV7-9|few
ASSPYDRGFEAF
>TRBJ2-2|.|15|TRBV5-1|few
ASSPGDSSAATGELF
>TRBJ2-3|.|11|TRBV7-9|.
ASSVGTSDTQY
>TRBJ1-6|.|10|TRBV28|many
ASSLERLPLH
>TRBJ1-5|.|11|TRBV2|many
AFQDKNNQPQH
>TRBJ2-5|.|11|TRBV18|many
ASSPPVRETQY
>TRBJ1-1|.|13|TRBV6-5|.
ASSYSVNMNTEAF
>TRBJ2-7|.|13|TRBV7-6|many
ASSLLEGANDEQY
>TRBJ2-2|.|12|TRBV30|few
AWEPGIQTGELF
>TRBJ2-4|.|10|TRBV30|many
AWSVHRGIQY
>TRBJ1-4|.|10|TRBV20-1|few
SASYMNEKLF
>TRBJ1-1|.|10|TRBV28|.
ASSLFGTEAF
>TRBJ2-3|TRBD1|13|TRBV20-1|few
SASGQGARTDTQY
>TRBJ1-1|TRBD1|15|TRBV7-9|few
ASSSDRGYIVNTEAF
>TRBJ2-3|.|13|TRBV20-1|many
SAPLRPRGTDTQY
>TRBJ2-7|.|12|TRBV6-2/TRBV6-3|many
ASSLDTSTHEQY
>TRBJ1-4|.|13|TRBV7-9|many
ASSTGVATNEKLF